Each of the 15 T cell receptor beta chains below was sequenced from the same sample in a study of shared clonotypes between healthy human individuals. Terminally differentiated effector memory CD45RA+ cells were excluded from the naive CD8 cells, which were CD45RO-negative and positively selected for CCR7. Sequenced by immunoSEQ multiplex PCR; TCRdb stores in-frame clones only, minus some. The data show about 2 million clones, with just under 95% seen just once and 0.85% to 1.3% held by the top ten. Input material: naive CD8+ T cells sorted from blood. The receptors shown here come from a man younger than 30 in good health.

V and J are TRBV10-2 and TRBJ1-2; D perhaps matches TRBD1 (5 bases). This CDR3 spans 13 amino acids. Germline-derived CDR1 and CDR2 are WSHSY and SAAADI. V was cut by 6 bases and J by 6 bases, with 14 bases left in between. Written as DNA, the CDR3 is TGCGCCAGCAGCGATCCTATGGGGGATGGCTACACCTTC. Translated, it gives CASSDPMGDGYTF.

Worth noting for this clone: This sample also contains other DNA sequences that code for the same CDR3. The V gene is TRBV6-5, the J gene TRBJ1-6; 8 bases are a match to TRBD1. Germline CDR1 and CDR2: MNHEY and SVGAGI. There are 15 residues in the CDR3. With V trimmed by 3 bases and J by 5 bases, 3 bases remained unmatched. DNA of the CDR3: TGTGCCAGCAGTTATTCGACAGGGGATAATTCACCCCTCCACTTT. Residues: CASSYSTGDNSPLHF.

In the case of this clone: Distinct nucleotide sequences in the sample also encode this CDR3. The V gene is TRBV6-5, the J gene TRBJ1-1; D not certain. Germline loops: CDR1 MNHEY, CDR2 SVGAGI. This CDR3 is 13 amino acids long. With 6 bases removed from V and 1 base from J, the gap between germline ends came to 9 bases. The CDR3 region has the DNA TGTGCCAGCAGCCTTACCGCGAACACTGAAGCTTTCTTT. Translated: CASSLTANTEAFF.

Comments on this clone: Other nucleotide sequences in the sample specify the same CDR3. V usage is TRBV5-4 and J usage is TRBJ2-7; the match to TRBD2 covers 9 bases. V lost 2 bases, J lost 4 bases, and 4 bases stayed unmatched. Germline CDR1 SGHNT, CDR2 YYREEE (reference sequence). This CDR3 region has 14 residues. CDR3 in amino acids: CASSLAGGSYEQYF. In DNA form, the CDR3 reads TGTGCCAGCAGCTTAGCGGGGGGTTCATACGAGCAGTACTTC. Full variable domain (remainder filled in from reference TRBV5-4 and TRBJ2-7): ETGVTQSPTHLIKTRGQQVTLRCSSQSGHNTVSWYQQALGQGPQFIFQYYREEENGRGNFPPRFSGLQFPNYSSELNVNALELDDSALYLCASSLAGGSYEQYFGPGTRLTVT.

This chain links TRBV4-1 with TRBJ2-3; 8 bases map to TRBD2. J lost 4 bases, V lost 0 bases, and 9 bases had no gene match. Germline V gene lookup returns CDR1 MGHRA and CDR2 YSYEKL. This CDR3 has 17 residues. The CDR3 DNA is TGCGCCAGCAGCCAAGAGCCCGGGACTAGTGAAGCAGATACGCAGTATTTT. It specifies CASSQEPGTSEADTQYF.

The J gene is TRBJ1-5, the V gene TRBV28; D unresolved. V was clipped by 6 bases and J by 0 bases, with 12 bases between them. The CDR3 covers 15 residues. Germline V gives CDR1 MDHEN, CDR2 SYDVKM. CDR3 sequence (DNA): TGTGCCAGCAGCCTCCCCCTTTATAGCAATCAGCCCCAGCATTTT. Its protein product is CASSLPLYSNQPQHF.

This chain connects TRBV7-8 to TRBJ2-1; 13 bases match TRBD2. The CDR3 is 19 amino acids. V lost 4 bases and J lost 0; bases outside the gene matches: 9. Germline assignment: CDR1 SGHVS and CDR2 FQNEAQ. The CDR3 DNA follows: TGTGCCAGCAGCTCCGGACTAGCGGGGGCCGTAAGCTCCTACAATGAGCAGTTCTTC. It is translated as CASSSGLAGAVSSYNEQFF.

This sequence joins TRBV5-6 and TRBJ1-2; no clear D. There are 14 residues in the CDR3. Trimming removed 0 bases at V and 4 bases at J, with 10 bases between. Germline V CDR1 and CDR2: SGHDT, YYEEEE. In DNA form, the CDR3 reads TGTGCCAGCAGCTTGGGTGAACAGCTCTATGGCTACACCTTC. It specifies CASSLGEQLYGYTF.

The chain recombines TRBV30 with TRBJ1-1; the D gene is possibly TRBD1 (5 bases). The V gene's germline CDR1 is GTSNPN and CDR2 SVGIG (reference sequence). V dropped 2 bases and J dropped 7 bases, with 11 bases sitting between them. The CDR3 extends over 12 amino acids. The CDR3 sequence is CAWSSRVDEAFF. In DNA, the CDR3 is TGTGCCTGGAGTTCCAGGGTTGATGAAGCTTTCTTT.

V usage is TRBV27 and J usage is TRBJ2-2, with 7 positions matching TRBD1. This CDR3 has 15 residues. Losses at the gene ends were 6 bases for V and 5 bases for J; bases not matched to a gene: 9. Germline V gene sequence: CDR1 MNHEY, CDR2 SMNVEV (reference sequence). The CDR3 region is CASSDREVRTGELFF. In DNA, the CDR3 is TGTGCCAGCAGCGACAGGGAAGTTCGTACCGGGGAGCTGTTTTTT.

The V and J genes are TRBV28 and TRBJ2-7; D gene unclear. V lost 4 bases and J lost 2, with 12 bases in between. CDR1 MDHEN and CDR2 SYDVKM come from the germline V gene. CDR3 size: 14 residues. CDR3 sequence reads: CASSWRETTYEQYF. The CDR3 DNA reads TGTGCCAGCAGTTGGAGAGAGACCACCTACGAGCAGTACTTC.

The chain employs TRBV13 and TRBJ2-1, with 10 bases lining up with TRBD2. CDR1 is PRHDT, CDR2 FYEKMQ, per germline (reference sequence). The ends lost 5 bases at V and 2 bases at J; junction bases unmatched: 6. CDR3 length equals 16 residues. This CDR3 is CASSPSGSRPYNEQFF. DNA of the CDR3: TGTGCCAGCAGCCCTAGCGGGAGTAGGCCCTACAATGAGCAGTTCTTC.

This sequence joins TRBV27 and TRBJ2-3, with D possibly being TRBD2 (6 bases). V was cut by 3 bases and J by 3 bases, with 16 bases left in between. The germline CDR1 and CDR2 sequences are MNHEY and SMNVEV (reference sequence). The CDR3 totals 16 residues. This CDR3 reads CASSFLATQGTDTQYF. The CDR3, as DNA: TGTGCCAGCAGTTTTCTAGCGACCCAAGGTACAGATACGCAGTATTTT.

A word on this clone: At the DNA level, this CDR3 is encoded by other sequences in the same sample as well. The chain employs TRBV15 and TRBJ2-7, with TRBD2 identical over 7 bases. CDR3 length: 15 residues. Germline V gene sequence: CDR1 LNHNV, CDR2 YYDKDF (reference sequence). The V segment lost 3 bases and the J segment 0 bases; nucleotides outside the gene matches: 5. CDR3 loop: CATSSSGGTSYEQYF. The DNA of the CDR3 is TGTGCCACCAGCAGCTCGGGGGGAACCTCCTACGAGCAGTACTTC.

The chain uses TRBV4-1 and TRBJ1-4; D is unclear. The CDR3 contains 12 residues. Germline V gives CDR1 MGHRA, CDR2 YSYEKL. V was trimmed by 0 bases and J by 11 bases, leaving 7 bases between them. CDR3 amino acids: CASSQETPKLFF. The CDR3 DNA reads TGCGCCAGCAGCCAAGAGACACCGAAACTGTTTTTT.